These 14 T cell receptor beta chains were all obtained from the same sample, sequenced in a study of control samples from healthy donors and cancer patients. Clones were read by immunoSEQ multiplex PCR, and TCRdb kept only the in-frame ones, dropping some. The profile shows under 85,000 clones, roughly 93% of them singletons. Sample: PBMCs. The receptors derive from a woman between 40 and 55 years old with lung cancer.

The rearrangement uses TRBV24-1 and TRBJ1-5; possible D gene TRBD1, 5 bases. V lost 3 bases and J lost 0, with 11 bases in between. The germline CDR1 and CDR2 sequences are KGHDR and SFDVKD. The CDR3 spans 16 residues. The CDR3 nucleotides are TGTGCCACCAGTGATGCGGGGCCCGATAGCAATCAGCCCCAGCATTTT. This encodes CATSDAGPDSNQPQHF.

CDR3 protein: CSASSGGQNSNQPQHF. CDR3 bases: TGCAGTGCTAGTTCGGGGGGCCAGAATAGCAATCAGCCCCAGCATTTT. V is TRBV20-1 and J is TRBJ1-5; a weak D match, TRBD1 (6 bases). This CDR3 contains 16 residues. The germline CDR1 and CDR2 sequences are DFQATT and SNEGSKA (reference sequence). V lost 3 bases and J 0 bases, leaving 15 bases between the germline ends.

As concerns this clone: The sample carries other DNA sequences with the same CDR3. This chain uses TRBV24-1 with TRBJ1-1; possibly TRBD1 for D (6 bases). The germline gives CDR1 KGHDR, CDR2 SFDVKD. The CDR3 sequence is 13 residues long. V was shortened by 3 bases and J by 5 bases, with 9 bases between the two germline ends. CDR3 sequence (DNA): TGTGCCACCAGTGATGAGAGGGGGACTGAAGCTTTCTTT. It codes for CATSDERGTEAFF.

This sequence joins TRBV6-2 or TRBV6-3 and TRBJ1-2, with D hard to call. The germline V gene has CDR1 MNHEY and CDR2 SVGEGT. This CDR3 comprises 14 residues. Trimming shortened V by 0 bases and J by 8 bases, and 13 bases separated the two germline ends. CDR3 nucleotides: TGTGCCAGCAGTTACTCGGCCAGCCGAAGCGGCTACACCTTC. Its translation is CASSYSASRSGYTF.

A word on this clone: At one end, the junction sequence differs from germline, possibly due to a read error. The rearrangement joins TRBV27 to TRBJ1-6; 7 bases agree with TRBD1. The germline V gene encodes CDR1 MNHEY and CDR2 SMNVEV (reference sequence). This CDR3 contains 18 residues. The CDR3 here is CASSPAGSQGLYYSPLHF. CDR3 in DNA: TGTGCCAGCAGTCCGGCGGGGTCACAGGGGCTCTATTATTCACCCCTCCACTTT.

The chain couples TRBV6-5 to TRBJ2-7; D gene uncertain. Trimming took off 7 bases at V and 2 bases at J, with 9 bases between the two ends. There are 12 residues in the CDR3. Germline CDR1 and CDR2: MNHEY and SVGAGI. The CDR3 DNA reads as TGTGCCAGCATCGGAAACCCCTACGAGCAGTACTTC. Translated: CASIGNPYEQYF.

The chain links TRBV7-9 to TRBJ1-4; 7 nucleotides agree with TRBD1. Trimming took 5 bases from V and 7 from J; bases not matched to a gene: 10. The CDR3 consists of 15 residues. Germline V gives CDR1 SEHNR, CDR2 FQNEAQ (reference sequence). The CDR3 loop is CASSDRQGPSEKLFF. CDR3 nucleotide sequence: TGTGCCAGCAGCGATCGACAGGGACCTAGTGAAAAACTGTTTTTT.

The chain is built from TRBV14 and TRBJ2-7, with D unclear. The CDR3 sequence is 14 residues long. V was clipped by 4 bases and J by 1 base, with 11 bases between them. Germline V CDR1 and CDR2: SGHDN, FVKESK. CDR3 nucleotides: TGTGCCAGCAGCCCGAGGCACGGTTCCTACGAGCAGTACTTC. Its translation is CASSPRHGSYEQYF.

V usage is TRBV4-1 and J usage is TRBJ1-1, with 11 bases fitting TRBD1. This CDR3 has 15 amino acids. The V gene's germline CDR1 is MGHRA and CDR2 YSYEKL. V was clipped by 4 bases and J by 5 bases; unmatched bases: 6. The CDR3 DNA sequence: TGCGCCAGCAGCCCAGGACAGGGGGCAGGAACTGAAGCTTTCTTT. Its translation is CASSPGQGAGTEAFF.

The V call is TRBV7-9, the J call TRBJ2-5, with D perhaps given as TRBD1 or TRBD2 (6 bases each). This CDR3 spans 14 amino acids. Per germline, CDR1 SEHNR and CDR2 FQNEAQ (reference sequence). The ends were cut back, 10 bases at V and 1 base at J, with 16 bases in the middle. In DNA form, the CDR3 reads TGTGCCATCGTTAGTGAGGGGGGCCAAGAGACCCAGTACTTC. The encoded protein is CAIVSEGGQETQYF. The full variable domain, completed using reference TRBV7-9 and TRBJ2-5, is DTGVSQNPRHKITKRGQNVTFRCDPISEHNRLYWYRQTLGQGPEFLTYFQNEAQLEKSRLLSDRFSAERPKGSFSTLEIQRTEQGDSAMYLCAIVSEGGQETQYFGPGTRLLVL.

This clone has a single count. This chain joins TRBV28 and TRBJ1-5, with 8 bases matching TRBD1. V dropped 5 bases and J dropped 5; count of bases not matched to a gene: 2. CDR1 is MDHEN and CDR2 is SYDVKM in the germline V gene. The CDR3 spans 13 residues. CDR3 sequence (DNA): TGTGCCAGCAGTACAGGGGGTTATCAGCCCCAGCATTTT. It translates to CASSTGGYQPQHF.

The chain has TRBV28 and TRBJ1-2; D unresolved. Germline V gene lookup returns CDR1 MDHEN and CDR2 SYDVKM. Deletions cut 7 bases from V and 4 bases from J, with 7 bases between. The CDR3 totals 11 residues. CDR3 sequence: CASNRLYGYTF. Here the CDR3 DNA reads TGTGCCAGCAATCGGCTCTATGGCTACACCTTC.

J is TRBJ2-3 and V is TRBV12-3 or TRBV12-4; D ambiguous. This CDR3 is 12 amino acids long. The V and J ends lost 3 bases and 2 bases respectively, with 3 bases between them. CDR3 loop: CASSFTTDTQYF. CDR3 DNA: TGTGCCAGCAGTTTCACCACAGATACGCAGTATTTT.

This chain connects TRBV10-3 to TRBJ2-5; the D gene is possibly TRBD2 (5 bases). Germline V CDR1 and CDR2: ENHRY, SYGVKD. Trimming cost V 7 bases and J 4 bases, with 13 bases left between them. This CDR3 comprises 13 residues. This chain's CDR3 is CAIKGHEGETQYF. The CDR3 DNA reads as TGTGCCATCAAGGGCCATGAGGGAGAGACCCAGTACTTC.